This passage covers 23 T cell receptor beta chains from one sample sequenced in a study of PD-1 blockade in classical Hodgkin lymphoma. The sample's time point: cycle 4 day 1 (C4D1), after less than 7 weeks of nivolumab. Every patient was affected by relapse after autologous stem cell transplantation, while exposure to brentuximab vedotin was not uniform. Using magnetic negative selection, the CD4+ T cells were separated out of thawed PBMCs. TCRdb's table, derived via immunoSEQ multiplex PCR, lists solely in-frame clones and lacks some. The sample carries 10,000 or so clones, around 74% recorded once. The specimen comprised CD4+ T cells from blood, sampled before the fourth cycle of nivolumab. Receptors were obtained from a human donor with classical Hodgkin lymphoma.

This chain joins TRBV6-1 and TRBJ2-5; 7 bases fit TRBD1. The J segment lost 1 base and the V segment lost 6 bases, leaving 5 bases of the junction unmatched. The CDR3 spans 14 residues. Germline V gene sequence: CDR1 MNHNS, CDR2 SASEGT. The DNA for the CDR3 is TGTGCCAGCAGAACGGACAGGTTCCAAGAGACCCAGTACTTC. Encoded protein: CASRTDRFQETQYF.

V usage is TRBV4-2 and J usage is TRBJ2-2, with no clear D. Trimming cost V 0 bases and J 1 base, with 9 bases left between them. The CDR3 covers 16 residues. Germline CDR1 and CDR2: LGHNA and YNFKEQ. The CDR3: CASSQDETLNTGELFF. The CDR3 nucleotides read TGTGCCAGCAGCCAAGACGAGACGTTGAACACCGGGGAGCTGTTTTTT.

The DNA for the CDR3 is TGCGCCAGCAGCCACCGACAGGGGGCGACGAACACTGAAGCTTTCTTT. Encoded protein: CASSHRQGATNTEAFF. This rearrangement joins TRBV5-1 to TRBJ1-1; 10 bases map to TRBD1. CDR1 is SGHRS and CDR2 is YFSETQ in the germline V gene. The CDR3 spans 16 residues. Trimming cost V 4 bases and J 1 base; bases outside gene matches: 7. The full variable domain, its missing parts supplied by reference TRBV5-1 and TRBJ1-1, is KAGVTQTPRYLIKTRGQQVTLSCSPISGHRSVSWYQQTPGQGLQFLFEYFSETQRNKGNFPGRFSGRQFSNSRSEMNVSTLELGDSALYLCASSHRQGATNTEAFFGQGTRLTVV.

V is TRBV29-1 and J is TRBJ1-1, with D maybe TRBD1 (6 bases). The CDR3 runs to 15 residues. Germline V CDR1 and CDR2: SQVTM, ANQGSEA. Trimming removed 6 bases at V and 1 base at J, with 18 bases between. This CDR3 is CSVAGHPRGNTEAFF. In DNA, the CDR3 is TGCAGCGTGGCGGGACACCCGAGAGGGAACACTGAAGCTTTCTTT.

This clone was seen more than once but under ten times. CDR3 nucleotides: TGTGCCAGCAGTTCTTACAGGGGATCGAACTATGGCTACACCTTC. Translating gives CASSSYRGSNYGYTF. The rearrangement joins TRBV27 to TRBJ1-2; 7 nucleotides agree with TRBD1. Germline loops: CDR1 MNHEY, CDR2 SMNVEV (reference sequence). With V trimmed by 4 bases and J by 2 bases, 7 bases remained unmatched. There are 15 residues in the CDR3.

The rearrangement links TRBV4-1 to TRBJ2-2; D remains unclear. CDR3 size: 13 residues. V lost 0 bases, J lost 2 bases, and 1 base lay in between. Per germline, CDR1 MGHRA and CDR2 YSYEKL. The CDR3 bases are TGCGCCAGCAGCCAAGAAAACACCGGGGAGCTGTTTTTT. It is translated as CASSQENTGELFF.

CDR3 in amino acids: CSGIFLEQGDTQYF. The CDR3 bases are TGCAGCGGGATCTTTCTGGAACAGGGCGATACGCAGTATTTT. The chain employs TRBV29-1 and TRBJ2-3; tentatively, D is TRBD1 (6 bases). Per germline, CDR1 SQVTM and CDR2 ANQGSEA. The CDR3 length is 14 residues. V was clipped by 7 bases and J by 6 bases, with 20 bases between them.

The chain links TRBV7-2 to TRBJ2-7; TRBD1 agrees at 9 bases. Germline V CDR1 and CDR2: SGHTA, FQGNSA. The V and J ends lost 3 bases and 1 base, in that order; junction bases with no gene match: 7. The CDR3 length is 16 residues. The CDR3 loop reads CASSFHGQGFSYEQYF. DNA of the CDR3: TGTGCCAGCAGCTTCCACGGACAGGGGTTTTCCTACGAGCAGTACTTC.

The chain couples TRBV7-3 to TRBJ1-6; a possible D gene is TRBD1 (5 bases). The CDR3 extends over 14 amino acids. Trimming took 5 bases from V and 1 from J, leaving 6 bases between them. CDR1 SGHTA and CDR2 FQGTGA come from the germline V gene. CDR3 coding DNA: TGTGCCAGCAGCGAGGGGTCCTATAATTCACCCCTCCACTTT. Translated: CASSEGSYNSPLHF.

The chain has TRBV7-2 and TRBJ2-5; 10 bases are shared with TRBD2. Losses at the gene ends were 5 bases for V and 2 bases for J; bases not matched to a gene: 2. The CDR3 is 14 residues long. CDR1 is SGHTA, CDR2 FQGNSA, per germline. CDR3 nucleotide sequence: TGTGCCAGCAGCCTTAGCGGGGGGCAAGAGACCCAGTACTTC. Amino acid sequence: CASSLSGGQETQYF.

In DNA form, the CDR3 reads TGCGCCAGCAGCCCGTCCGGGTCCTATAGCACAGATACGCAGTATTTT. Protein sequence: CASSPSGSYSTDTQYF. The rearrangement links TRBV4-1 to TRBJ2-3; D remains ambiguous. Germline loops: CDR1 MGHRA, CDR2 YSYEKL. Trimming took 4 bases from V and 0 from J, leaving 14 bases between them. The CDR3 length is 16 residues.

This clone showed up just a few times. This chain joins TRBV7-2 and TRBJ1-2, with D uncertain. The V end was cut by 10 bases, the J end by 4 bases, with 10 bases between. The CDR3 is 11 amino acids. The germline V gene has CDR1 SGHTA and CDR2 FQGNSA. The CDR3 bases are TGTGCCACCGGGATTAGCTATGGCTACACCTTC. This encodes CATGISYGYTF.

This chain uses TRBV5-1 with TRBJ2-2, with 7 bases aligning to TRBD2. Germline values: CDR1 SGHRS, CDR2 YFSETQ. After removal of 4 bases from V and 0 bases from J, the junction contained 3 bases not matched to a gene. The CDR3 runs 15 residues. The CDR3 sequence is CASSAGETNTGELFF. As DNA, the CDR3 is TGCGCCAGCAGCGCGGGGGAGACGAACACCGGGGAGCTGTTTTTT.

The rearrangement joins TRBV28 to TRBJ1-6; possibly TRBD1 for D (6 bases). Germline CDR1 is MDHEN and CDR2 is SYDVKM. CDR3 size: 15 residues. Deletions cut 6 bases from V and 6 bases from J, with 15 bases between. CDR3 loop: CASSRPQGTNSPLHF. Here the CDR3 DNA reads TGTGCCAGCAGCCGCCCCCAGGGGACTAATTCACCCCTCCACTTT.

The sample holds a few counts of this clone. V and J are TRBV2 and TRBJ2-3, with no clear D. CDR1 is SNHLY, CDR2 FYNNEI, per germline. The CDR3 consists of 13 residues. Trimming left V 5 bases short and J 3 bases short, with 9 bases between. Here the CDR3 DNA reads TGTGCCAGCAGTTTTAGTCCGACAGATACGCAGTATTTT. Encoded protein: CASSFSPTDTQYF.

The chain has TRBV5-1 and TRBJ2-1; D remains ambiguous. This CDR3 spans 16 amino acids. V lost 0 bases and J lost 2, with 12 bases in between. Germline-derived CDR1 and CDR2 are SGHRS and YFSETQ. Here the CDR3 reads CASSLVPGSTYNEQFF. CDR3 DNA: TGCGCCAGCAGCTTGGTCCCAGGTAGTACCTACAATGAGCAGTTCTTC.

The genes are TRBV5-4 and TRBJ1-2, with 9 nucleotides matching TRBD1. J lost 5 bases, V lost 1 base, and 6 bases had no gene match. In germline, CDR1 is SGHNT, CDR2 YYREEE (reference sequence). This CDR3 comprises 15 residues. The CDR3 coding sequence is TGTGCCAGCAGCTTGCAGGGACAGGGCCCATATGGCTACACCTTC. It yields the protein CASSLQGQGPYGYTF.

The genes are TRBV5-5 and TRBJ2-1, with D perhaps TRBD1 (6 bases). CDR3 length: 11 amino acids. Germline V lookup: CDR1 SGHKS, CDR2 YYEKEE (reference sequence). Trimming pared 0 bases from V and 14 bases from J, leaving 9 bases between. The CDR3 here is CASSLDRTEFF. CDR3 nucleotides: TGTGCCAGCAGCTTGGACAGGACAGAGTTCTTC.

This sequence joins TRBV11-2 and TRBJ1-6; 10 bases are shared with TRBD1. Per germline, CDR1 SGHAT and CDR2 FQNNGV. The CDR3 contains 15 residues. V lost 0 bases to trimming and J lost 7 bases; unmatched junction nucleotides: 0. This CDR3 reads CASSLEDRGNSPLHF. CDR3 DNA sequence: TGTGCCAGCAGCTTAGAGGACAGGGGGAATTCACCCCTCCACTTT.

In its sample, this clone was seen a few times. The J gene is TRBJ2-5, the V gene TRBV18; D is undetermined. The germline V gene encodes CDR1 KGHSH and CDR2 LQKENI. The V end was cut by 0 bases, the J end by 4 bases, with 12 bases between. The CDR3 contains 15 residues. CDR3 DNA: TGTGCCAGCTCACCACCGGGTTTCTACGGAGAGACCCAGTACTTC. It codes for CASSPPGFYGETQYF.

This chain joins TRBV4-3 and TRBJ1-3; D is possibly TRBD1 (5 bases). CDR1 LGHNA and CDR2 YSLEER come from the germline V gene. The CDR3 runs to 18 residues. Trimming cost V 0 bases and J 2 bases, with 17 bases left between them. CDR3 protein: CASSQEKFGRGTGNTIYF. CDR3 sequence (DNA): TGCGCCAGCAGCCAAGAGAAATTCGGTAGGGGAACTGGAAACACCATATATTTT.

This clone was observed a few times. This chain joins TRBV15 and TRBJ1-5; weak D call: TRBD1 (5 bases). The V end was cut by 5 bases, the J end by 6 bases, with 17 bases between. This CDR3 comprises 15 residues. The germline V gene has CDR1 LNHNV and CDR2 YYDKDF (reference sequence). CDR3 protein: CATSEAREMGQPQHF. DNA for the CDR3: TGTGCCACCAGCGAGGCCAGGGAAATGGGTCAGCCCCAGCATTTT.

The V and J genes are TRBV2 and TRBJ1-4; 7 bases agree with TRBD1. Germline V lookup: CDR1 SNHLY, CDR2 FYNNEI. Trimming cost V 4 bases and J 5 bases; bases outside gene matches: 4. CDR3 length: 14 residues. Here the CDR3 DNA reads TGTGCCAGCAGTGTCGACAGGGTGAATGAAAAACTGTTTTTT. Amino acid sequence: CASSVDRVNEKLFF.